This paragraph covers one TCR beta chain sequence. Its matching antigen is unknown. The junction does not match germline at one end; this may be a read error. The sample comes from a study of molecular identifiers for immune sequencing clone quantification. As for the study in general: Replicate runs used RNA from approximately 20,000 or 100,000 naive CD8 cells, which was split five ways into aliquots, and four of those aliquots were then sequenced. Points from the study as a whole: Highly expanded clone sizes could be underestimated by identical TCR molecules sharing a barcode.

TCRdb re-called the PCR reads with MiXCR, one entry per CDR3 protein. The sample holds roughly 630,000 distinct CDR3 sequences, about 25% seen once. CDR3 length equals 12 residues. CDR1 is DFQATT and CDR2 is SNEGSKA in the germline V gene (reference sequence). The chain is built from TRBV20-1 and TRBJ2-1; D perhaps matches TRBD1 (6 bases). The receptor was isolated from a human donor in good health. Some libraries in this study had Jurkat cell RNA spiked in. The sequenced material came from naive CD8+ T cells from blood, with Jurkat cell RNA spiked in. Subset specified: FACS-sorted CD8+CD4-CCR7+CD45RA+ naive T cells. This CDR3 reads CIAEDRTCEQFF. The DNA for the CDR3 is TGCATTGCTGAAGACAGGACTTGTGAGCAGTTCTTC.